These T cell receptor beta chains were read from a single sample in a study of PD-1 blockade in mismatch repair-deficient tumors. The method was immunoSEQ multiplex PCR; TCRdb's version includes in-frame clones alone and lacks a portion of them. This table has around 16,000 clones, 80% to 85% appearing once. Source: PBMCs, taken 4 weeks after starting pembrolizumab. The receptors were gathered from an adult with mismatch repair-deficient cancer. Both conserved end residues are part of each CDR3. D genes are given only for firm matches. The size of a clone is reported for some rows only, either as once, few or many, or as a class for expanded clones.

j_call: TRBJ1-5; clone_size: -; v_call: TRBV30; d_call: -; cdr3_aa: CAWSSDSTGQPQHF; cdr3_nt: TGTGCCTGGAGTTCCGACAGCACAGGGCAGCCCCAGCATTTT
j_call: TRBJ2-7; clone_size: few; v_call: TRBV2; d_call: TRBD1; cdr3_aa: CASKRGREGEQYF; cdr3_nt: TGTGCCAGCAAAAGGGGGCGCGAGGGGGAGCAGTACTTC
j_call: TRBJ2-7; clone_size: few; v_call: TRBV19; d_call: TRBD2; cdr3_aa: CASSKLAGSIYEQYF; cdr3_nt: TGTGCCAGTAGTAAACTAGCGGGGTCCATCTACGAGCAGTACTTC
j_call: TRBJ2-7; clone_size: -; v_call: TRBV28; d_call: -; cdr3_aa: CASRTGEERSYEQYF; cdr3_nt: TGTGCCAGCAGAACAGGCGAGGAAAGGTCCTACGAGCAGTACTTC
j_call: TRBJ2-3; clone_size: -; v_call: TRBV4-1; d_call: TRBD1; cdr3_aa: CASSQPTGDPTDTQYF; cdr3_nt: TGCGCCAGCAGCCAACCCACAGGGGACCCCACAGATACGCAGTATTTT
j_call: TRBJ2-1; clone_size: once; v_call: TRBV7-2; d_call: TRBD2; cdr3_aa: CASSIRLAGGPQVEQFF; cdr3_nt: TGTGCCAGCAGCATCCGACTCGCGGGAGGGCCACAGGTAGAGCAGTTCTTC
j_call: TRBJ2-7; clone_size: -; v_call: TRBV6-6; d_call: TRBD2; cdr3_aa: CASSYSSGESEQYF; cdr3_nt: TGTGCCAGCAGTTACTCGAGCGGGGAATCCGAGCAGTACTTC
j_call: TRBJ2-1; clone_size: once; v_call: TRBV25-1; d_call: -; cdr3_aa: CASSATRSRNEQFF; cdr3_nt: TGTGCCAGCAGCGCCACGCGTAGCCGGAATGAGCAGTTCTTC
j_call: TRBJ2-1; clone_size: -; v_call: TRBV5-1; d_call: TRBD2; cdr3_aa: CASSRGSGYNEQFF; cdr3_nt: TGCGCCAGCAGCCGCGGGAGTGGGTACAATGAGCAGTTCTTC
j_call: TRBJ2-2; clone_size: -; v_call: TRBV9; d_call: -; cdr3_aa: CASSVAGRGTGELFF; cdr3_nt: TGTGCCAGCAGCGTAGCCGGGAGAGGCACCGGGGAGCTGTTTTTT
j_call: TRBJ2-7; clone_size: -; v_call: TRBV2; d_call: TRBD2; cdr3_aa: CASSYRLAGSYEQYF; cdr3_nt: TGTGCCAGCAGTTATAGACTAGCGGGCTCCTACGAGCAGTACTTC
j_call: TRBJ2-3; clone_size: -; v_call: TRBV28; d_call: -; cdr3_aa: CASSSTTVYTDTQYF; cdr3_nt: TGTGCCAGCAGTTCAACCACAGTGTACACAGATACGCAGTATTTT
j_call: TRBJ1-5; clone_size: -; v_call: TRBV4-1; d_call: -; cdr3_aa: CASHPGGGINQPQHF; cdr3_nt: TGCGCCAGCCACCCCGGGGGGGGGATCAATCAGCCCCAGCATTTT
j_call: TRBJ2-3; clone_size: -; v_call: TRBV9; d_call: -; cdr3_aa: CASSVGAFRTDTQYF; cdr3_nt: TGTGCCAGCAGCGTAGGAGCCTTCCGCACAGATACGCAGTATTTT
j_call: TRBJ2-3; clone_size: -; v_call: TRBV28; d_call: TRBD2; cdr3_aa: CASSSTLAGKGYDTQYF; cdr3_nt: TGTGCCAGCAGTTCCACGCTAGCGGGAAAAGGGTATGATACGCAGTATTTT
j_call: TRBJ2-2; clone_size: -; v_call: TRBV27; d_call: TRBD1; cdr3_aa: CASRQGRTGELFF; cdr3_nt: TGTGCCAGCCGACAGGGACGCACCGGGGAGCTGTTTTTT
j_call: TRBJ1-1; clone_size: -; v_call: TRBV11-3; d_call: -; cdr3_aa: CASSRQMNTEAFF; cdr3_nt: TGTGCCAGCAGTCGTCAGATGAACACTGAAGCTTTCTTT
j_call: TRBJ2-1; clone_size: -; v_call: TRBV5-1; d_call: -; cdr3_aa: CASSPYRETSYNEQFF; cdr3_nt: TGCGCCAGCAGCCCCTACAGGGAGACCTCCTACAATGAGCAGTTCTTC
j_call: TRBJ2-3; clone_size: -; v_call: TRBV5-1; d_call: -; cdr3_aa: CASSDTSTDTQYF; cdr3_nt: TGCGCCAGCAGCGACACTAGCACAGATACGCAGTATTTT
j_call: TRBJ2-5; clone_size: once; v_call: TRBV10-1; d_call: TRBD2; cdr3_aa: CASSHFMREPHWETQYF; cdr3_nt: TGCGCCAGCAGCCACTTCATGCGGGAGCCCCACTGGGAGACCCAGTACTTC
j_call: TRBJ2-7; clone_size: -; v_call: TRBV11-2; d_call: -; cdr3_aa: CASSSQVGSGEQYF; cdr3_nt: TGTGCCAGCAGCAGTCAGGTGGGGTCGGGGGAGCAGTACTTC
j_call: TRBJ2-2; clone_size: -; v_call: TRBV5-1; d_call: TRBD2; cdr3_aa: CASSLRLAVNTGELFF; cdr3_nt: TGCGCCAGCAGCTTGAGACTAGCGGTTAACACCGGGGAGCTGTTTTTT
j_call: TRBJ1-2; clone_size: -; v_call: TRBV29-1; d_call: -; cdr3_aa: CSVRDWDYGYTF; cdr3_nt: TGCAGCGTCCGGGACTGGGACTATGGCTACACCTTC
j_call: TRBJ1-4; clone_size: -; v_call: TRBV11-2; d_call: -; cdr3_aa: CASSSIRDTHLNEKLFF; cdr3_nt: TGTGCCAGCAGCTCAATCCGGGACACTCATCTTAATGAAAAACTGTTTTTT
j_call: TRBJ2-7; clone_size: once; v_call: TRBV6-1; d_call: TRBD2; cdr3_aa: CASSEGWKAGATYEQYF; cdr3_nt: TGTGCCAGCAGTGAAGGGTGGAAAGCGGGAGCGACCTACGAGCAGTACTTC
j_call: TRBJ2-5; clone_size: -; v_call: TRBV27; d_call: -; cdr3_aa: CASSSQSELQETQYF; cdr3_nt: TGTGCCAGCAGTTCCCAGAGCGAGCTCCAAGAGACCCAGTACTTC
j_call: TRBJ2-2; clone_size: -; v_call: TRBV7-3; d_call: -; cdr3_aa: CASSLNGPLNTGELFF; cdr3_nt: TGTGCCAGCAGCTTAAATGGGCCCTTAAACACCGGGGAGCTGTTTTTT
j_call: TRBJ2-3; clone_size: -; v_call: TRBV5-1; d_call: TRBD2; cdr3_aa: CASSRTTSGITDTQYF; cdr3_nt: TGCGCCAGCAGCCGGACGACTAGCGGTATCACAGATACGCAGTATTTT
j_call: TRBJ2-5; clone_size: few; v_call: TRBV5-1; d_call: -; cdr3_aa: CASSLARETQYF; cdr3_nt: TGCGCCAGCAGCTTGGCCCGAGAGACCCAGTACTTC
j_call: TRBJ1-1; clone_size: -; v_call: TRBV5-1; d_call: -; cdr3_aa: CASSLAQTNTEAFF; cdr3_nt: TGCGCCAGCAGCTTGGCTCAGACTAACACTGAAGCTTTCTTT
j_call: TRBJ2-7; clone_size: -; v_call: TRBV6-1; d_call: TRBD1; cdr3_aa: CASSLTTGDEQYF; cdr3_nt: TGTGCCAGCAGTCTGACGACAGGGGACGAGCAGTACTTC
j_call: TRBJ2-1; clone_size: -; v_call: TRBV7-2; d_call: -; cdr3_aa: CASSPPVPPRGEQFF; cdr3_nt: TGTGCCAGCAGCCCCCCGGTTCCTCCTCGGGGTGAGCAGTTCTTC
j_call: TRBJ2-7; clone_size: few; v_call: TRBV11-2; d_call: -; cdr3_aa: CASSPTGGKSSYEQYF; cdr3_nt: TGTGCCAGCAGCCCAACCGGCGGGAAAAGCTCCTACGAGCAGTACTTC
j_call: TRBJ1-2; clone_size: -; v_call: TRBV2; d_call: -; cdr3_aa: CATSIQGRYGYTF; cdr3_nt: TGTGCCACTTCAATTCAGGGGCGCTATGGCTACACCTTC
j_call: TRBJ1-4; clone_size: -; v_call: TRBV4-1; d_call: TRBD1; cdr3_aa: CASSQEDRVNEKLFF; cdr3_nt: TGCGCCAGCAGCCAAGAGGACAGGGTTAATGAAAAACTGTTTTTT
j_call: TRBJ2-3; clone_size: -; v_call: TRBV11-3; d_call: TRBD2; cdr3_aa: CASSLTSGSGSDTQYF; cdr3_nt: TGTGCCAGCAGCTTAACTAGCGGGAGTGGGTCAGATACGCAGTATTTT
j_call: TRBJ1-2; clone_size: -; v_call: TRBV6-1; d_call: -; cdr3_aa: CASSLGQSYGYTF; cdr3_nt: TGTGCCAGCAGTTTAGGACAGTCCTATGGCTACACCTTC
j_call: TRBJ2-7; clone_size: few; v_call: TRBV18; d_call: -; cdr3_aa: CASSPGQDRGSYEQYF; cdr3_nt: TGTGCCAGCTCACCTGGACAAGATCGGGGGTCCTACGAGCAGTACTTC
j_call: TRBJ2-3; clone_size: -; v_call: TRBV7-3; d_call: TRBD2; cdr3_aa: CASSFQLAGTDTQYF; cdr3_nt: TGTGCCAGCAGCTTTCAACTAGCGGGTACAGATACGCAGTATTTT
j_call: TRBJ1-4; clone_size: -; v_call: TRBV11-2; d_call: -; cdr3_aa: CASSFSLGGEKLFF; cdr3_nt: TGTGCCAGCAGCTTTAGTTTGGGAGGTGAAAAACTGTTTTTT
j_call: TRBJ2-1; clone_size: once; v_call: TRBV27; d_call: -; cdr3_aa: CASRGGSSSYNEQFF; cdr3_nt: TGTGCCAGCAGGGGAGGCTCGAGCTCCTACAATGAGCAGTTCTTC
j_call: TRBJ2-3; clone_size: once; v_call: TRBV7-9; d_call: -; cdr3_aa: CASSRSSDTQYF; cdr3_nt: TGTGCCAGCAGCCGGAGCTCAGATACGCAGTATTTT
j_call: TRBJ1-2; clone_size: -; v_call: TRBV19; d_call: TRBD1; cdr3_aa: CASSIGTAGGYGYTF; cdr3_nt: TGTGCCAGTAGTATCGGGACAGCCGGGGGCTATGGCTACACCTTC
j_call: TRBJ2-5; clone_size: -; v_call: TRBV28; d_call: -; cdr3_aa: CASNQGTAKETQYF; cdr3_nt: TGTGCCAGCAATCAAGGTACAGCCAAAGAGACCCAGTACTTC
j_call: TRBJ2-1; clone_size: -; v_call: TRBV11-3; d_call: TRBD2; cdr3_aa: CASSLDLGGENEQFF; cdr3_nt: TGTGCCAGCAGCTTAGACCTTGGGGGGGAAAATGAGCAGTTCTTC
j_call: TRBJ2-4; clone_size: -; v_call: TRBV28; d_call: TRBD1; cdr3_aa: CASRTGTGGDIQYF; cdr3_nt: TGTGCCAGCAGGACCGGGACAGGGGGGGACATTCAGTACTTC
j_call: TRBJ2-1; clone_size: -; v_call: TRBV7-2; d_call: TRBD2; cdr3_aa: CASSLSLAGTEQFF; cdr3_nt: TGTGCCAGCAGCTTATCCCTAGCGGGAACTGAGCAGTTCTTC
j_call: TRBJ2-1; clone_size: -; v_call: TRBV5-5; d_call: -; cdr3_aa: CASSLAGVQHNEQFF; cdr3_nt: TGTGCCAGCAGCTTGGCGGGAGTTCAACACAATGAGCAGTTCTTC
j_call: TRBJ2-1; clone_size: -; v_call: TRBV5-1; d_call: TRBD1; cdr3_aa: CASSGGTGAYNEQFF; cdr3_nt: TGCGCCAGCAGCGGAGGGACAGGGGCCTACAATGAGCAGTTCTTC
j_call: TRBJ1-2; clone_size: -; v_call: TRBV2; d_call: TRBD1; cdr3_aa: CASSTETGYGYTF; cdr3_nt: TGTGCCAGCAGTACCGAGACAGGGTATGGCTACACCTTC
j_call: TRBJ2-5; clone_size: -; v_call: TRBV29-1; d_call: -; cdr3_aa: CSVARGQETQYF; cdr3_nt: TGCAGCGTTGCCAGGGGCCAAGAGACCCAGTACTTC
j_call: TRBJ2-1; clone_size: -; v_call: TRBV6-4; d_call: TRBD1; cdr3_aa: CASSDSFSPDRGIEADNEQFF; cdr3_nt: TGTGCCAGCAGTGACTCGTTCAGCCCCGACAGGGGTATTGAGGCGGACAATGAGCAGTTCTTC
j_call: TRBJ1-1; clone_size: -; v_call: TRBV28; d_call: -; cdr3_aa: CASSLGGAGVYTEAFF; cdr3_nt: TGTGCCAGCAGTTTAGGGGGGGCAGGGGTGTACACTGAAGCTTTCTTT